Following are 31 T cell receptor beta chains from one sample sequenced in a study of T-cell memory formation after mild COVID-19. TCRdb itself ran the 5' RACE reads through MiXCR, one entry per CDR3 protein. The sample contains fewer than 500,000 distinct CDR3 sequences, around a quarter of which appear only once. The sequencing input was PBMCs or a T cell subset sorted from them (not recorded which). The receptors come from an adult woman who had mild COVID-19 (a few samples of this study predate the infection). Cell type and time point are not known.

The chain recombines TRBV12-3 or TRBV12-4 with TRBJ2-7, with 7 nucleotides matching TRBD2. The CDR3 has 15 amino acids. Trimming took 5 bases from V and 5 from J; bases not matched to a gene: 12. In DNA, the CDR3 is TGTGCCAGCAGTCCGTCGGGCGGGAGACTTCACGAGCAGTACTTC. Translated: CASSPSGGRLHEQYF.

The chain's CDR3 is CASSQAGYSSPLHF. The CDR3 coding sequence is TGCGCCAGCAGCCAAGCAGGGTATTCTTCACCCCTCCACTTT. J is TRBJ1-6 and V is TRBV4-1; possibly TRBD1 for D (5 bases). CDR1 and CDR2 from the germline V gene are MGHRA and YSYEKL. With 1 base removed from V and 9 bases from J, the gap between germline ends came to 10 bases. This CDR3 region has 14 residues.

This clonotype appeared many times. The chain uses TRBV20-1 and TRBJ2-1, with 9 bases aligning to TRBD1. This CDR3 contains 14 residues. V gave up 1 base and J gave up 3 bases; unmatched junction bases: 1. The V gene's germline CDR1 is DFQATT and CDR2 SNEGSKA (reference sequence). CDR3 bases: TGCAGTGCTAGAGGGACAGGGGACTACAATGAGCAGTTCTTC. Residues: CSARGTGDYNEQFF.

This clonotype was seen a few times. The chain recombines TRBV15 with TRBJ2-7, with D hard to call. Germline V CDR1 and CDR2: LNHNV, YYDKDF (reference sequence). V lost 0 bases, J lost 4 bases, and 10 bases lay in between. The CDR3 runs 14 residues. The CDR3 DNA sequence: TGTGCCACCAGCAGAGATTTGAGAGAATACGAGCAGTACTTC. Its translation: CATSRDLREYEQYF. Based on the CDR3 plus reference TRBV15 and TRBJ2-7, the full variable domain is DAMVIQNPRYQVTQFGKPVTLSCSQTLNHNVMYWYQQKSSQAPKLLFHYYDKDFNNEADTPDNFQSRRPNTSFCFLDIRSPGLGDTAMYLCATSRDLREYEQYFGPGTRLTVT.

The chain has TRBV5-3 and TRBJ2-5, with TRBD2 matching over 12 bases. TRBV5-3 is flagged as an ORF with uncertain function. The length of the CDR3 is 20 residues. J lost 4 bases, V lost 1 base, and 17 bases had no gene match. CDR3 DNA sequence: TGTGCCAGAAGCTTGTATCGACTAGCGGGAGCTCCTAGAGCCGGAGAGACCCAGTACTTC. This sequence encodes CARSLYRLAGAPRAGETQYF.

CDR3 region: CASSTSGTSALEETQYF. CDR3 DNA: TGTGCCAGTAGTACTTCCGGGACTAGCGCCTTGGAAGAGACCCAGTACTTC. The gene calls are TRBV19 and TRBJ2-5, with 10 bases fitting TRBD2. The V segment lost 4 bases and the J segment 3 bases; nucleotides outside the gene matches: 11. Germline V lookup: CDR1 LNHDA, CDR2 SQIVND (reference sequence). CDR3 size: 17 residues.

The CDR3 protein is CASSLPRTGDGYEQYF. CDR3 nucleotides: TGTGCCAGCAGCTTACCCAGGACAGGGGACGGCTACGAGCAGTACTTC. The rearrangement links TRBV7-9 to TRBJ2-7, with 9 bases lining up with TRBD1. The CDR3 runs 16 residues. Trimming cost V 2 bases and J 3 bases; bases outside gene matches: 8. Germline CDR1 and CDR2: SEHNR and FQNEAQ (reference sequence).

The table lists this clonotype with a few counts. The rearrangement uses TRBV19 and TRBJ2-3; TRBD2 agrees at 10 bases. CDR1 is LNHDA and CDR2 is SQIVND in the germline V gene (reference sequence). The ends lost 6 bases at V and 3 bases at J; junction bases unmatched: 6. This CDR3 is built from 15 residues. CDR3 coding DNA: TGTGCCAGTAGCAACCTAGCGGGAGTAACAGATACGCAGTATTTT. This codes for CASSNLAGVTDTQYF.

This clonotype occurred a few times. CDR3 nucleotides: TGTGCCTGGCAGAGGGGGACAAGGGATGGTGAGCAGTTCTTC. It specifies CAWQRGTRDGEQFF. The chain carries TRBV30 and TRBJ2-1; tentative D call: TRBD1 (6 bases). V lost 5 bases, J lost 9 bases, and 20 bases lay in between. Germline V gene data show CDR1 as GTSNPN and CDR2 as SVGIG (reference sequence). The CDR3 consists of 14 residues.

This clonotype has only a few counts. The chain couples TRBV27 to TRBJ1-1; the D is unclear. CDR3 length equals 11 residues. Trimming shortened V by 11 bases and J by 2 bases, and 9 bases separated the two germline ends. Germline-derived CDR1 and CDR2 are MNHEY and SMNVEV (reference sequence). The CDR3 here is CAVQFNTEAFF. In DNA, the CDR3 is TGTGCCGTACAGTTCAACACTGAAGCTTTCTTT.

The rearrangement uses TRBV6-1 and TRBJ2-1, with TRBD1 identical over 8 bases. CDR1 and CDR2 from the germline V gene are MNHNS and SASEGT. The CDR3 length is 15 residues. Trimming at V came to 4 bases and at J to 6 bases, leaving 8 bases not matched to a gene. The CDR3 reads CASSADRAWGNEQFF. The CDR3 DNA follows: TGTGCCAGCAGTGCGGACAGGGCCTGGGGCAATGAGCAGTTCTTC.

Of note for this clonotype: At one end, the junction sequence differs from germline, possibly due to a read error. V usage is TRBV13 and J usage is TRBJ2-2; 7 bases map to TRBD1. CDR1 and CDR2 (germline): PRHDT, FYEKMQ (reference sequence). The CDR3 has 15 residues. Here the CDR3 reads CASTLQGSGTGELFF. CDR3 in DNA: TGTGCCAGCACCTTACAGGGGTCGGGCACCGGGGAGCTGTTTTTT.

This clonotype was seen more than once but under ten times. The chain combines TRBV20-1 with TRBJ2-7; 8 nucleotides line up with TRBD1. CDR3 length: 12 residues. Germline CDR1 reads DFQATT; CDR2 reads SNEGSKA (reference sequence). J lost 3 bases, V lost 5 bases, and 3 bases had no gene match. DNA for the CDR3: TGCAGTGCTGAAACAGGGGGCTACGAGCAGTACTTC. It translates to CSAETGGYEQYF.

This clonotype was detected only a few times. The chain has TRBV10-3 and TRBJ2-7; D is ambiguous. Looked up from germline, CDR1 is ENHRY and CDR2 is SYGVKD. CDR3 length equals 13 residues. The V end was cut by 3 bases, the J end by 3 bases, with 9 bases between. For the CDR3, the DNA is TGTGCCATCAGTGAATCGGTCGGCTACGAGCAGTACTTC. Amino acid sequence: CAISESVGYEQYF.

The table lists this clonotype with a few counts. In nucleotides, the CDR3 is TGTGCCAGCACGGGGGGTAATGAGCAGTTCTTC. It translates to CASTGGNEQFF. The chain couples TRBV5-6 to TRBJ2-1, with 7 bases that match TRBD2. Germline V gene data show CDR1 as SGHDT and CDR2 as YYEEEE. Trimming cost V 6 bases and J 7 bases; bases outside gene matches: 1. This CDR3 contains 11 residues. The full variable domain, in which reference TRBV5-6 and TRBJ2-1 provide the parts outside the CDR3, is DAGVTQSPTHLIKTRGQQVTLRCSPKSGHDTVSWYQQALGQGPQFIFQYYEEEERQRGNFPDRFSGHQFPNYSSELNVNALLLGDSALYLCASTGGNEQFFGPGTRLTVL.

For the CDR3, the DNA is TGTGCCAGCAGCTTTAGCTATAGCAATCAGCCCCAGCATTTT. It translates to CASSFSYSNQPQHF. The gene calls are TRBV5-5 and TRBJ1-5, with D unclear. This CDR3 has 14 amino acids. Germline V gene sequence: CDR1 SGHKS, CDR2 YYEKEE (reference sequence). The V and J ends lost 2 bases and 0 bases respectively, with 6 bases between them. Together with reference TRBV5-5 and TRBJ1-5, the CDR3 gives the full variable domain: DAGVTQSPTHLIKTRGQQVTLRCSPISGHKSVSWYQQVLGQGPQFIFQYYEKEERGRGNFPDRFSARQFPNYSSELNVNALLLGDSALYLCASSFSYSNQPQHFGDGTRLSIL.

This clonotype was seen a few times. This chain connects TRBV29-1 to TRBJ1-3; 9 nucleotides line up with TRBD1. CDR3 length: 12 amino acids. With 7 bases clipped from V and 5 bases from J, the junction kept 3 bases outside the gene matches. The germline V gene encodes CDR1 SQVTM and CDR2 ANQGSEA. The CDR3 here is CSAGQGRNTIYF. CDR3 nucleotide sequence: TGCAGCGCAGGACAGGGGCGAAACACCATATATTTT. The whole variable domain, filled in from reference TRBV29-1 and TRBJ1-3, reads SAVISQKPSRDICQRGTSLTIQCQVDSQVTMMFWYRQQPGQSLTLIATANQGSEATYESGFVIDKFPISRPNLTFSTLTVSNMSPEDSSIYLCSAGQGRNTIYFGEGSWLTVV.

This clonotype was recorded only once. The J gene is TRBJ2-3, the V gene TRBV7-3, with D tentatively TRBD2 (6 bases). Germline CDR1 SGHTA, CDR2 FQGTGA. The V end was cut by 5 bases, the J end by 0 bases, with 18 bases between. CDR3 length equals 17 residues. CDR3 in DNA: TGTGCCAGCAGCACCCACGGGCGGGGCTCTAGCACAGATACGCAGTATTTT. It specifies CASSTHGRGSSTDTQYF.

The chain combines TRBV9 with TRBJ2-2; D is undetermined. The CDR3 is 16 amino acids. Trimming shortened V by 0 bases and J by 0 bases, and 9 bases separated the two germline ends. Germline CDR1 SGDLS, CDR2 YYNGEE. The DNA of the CDR3 is TGTGCCAGCAGCGTAGTTGACACCTCGAACACCGGGGAGCTGTTTTTT. It yields the protein CASSVVDTSNTGELFF.

CDR3 in amino acids: CASRPLGLASNIQYF. Written as DNA, the CDR3 is TGTGCCAGCAGACCCTTGGGACTAGCCAGTAACATTCAGTACTTC. The chain couples TRBV27 to TRBJ2-4, with 9 bases matching TRBD2. Looked up from germline, CDR1 is MNHEY and CDR2 is SMNVEV (reference sequence). J gave up 7 bases and V 6 bases, and 10 bases lay outside the gene matches. This CDR3 is 15 amino acids long.

In this sample, this clonotype turned up a few times. The J gene is TRBJ2-5, the V gene TRBV12-3 or TRBV12-4, with 11 bases that match TRBD2. The CDR3 sequence is 17 residues long. V dropped 7 bases and J dropped 5; count of bases not matched to a gene: 15. The CDR3: CASNLEGLAGGRETQYF. In nucleotides, the CDR3 is TGTGCCAGCAATCTGGAGGGGCTAGCGGGGGGTCGGGAGACCCAGTACTTC.

This chain uses TRBV6-1 with TRBJ2-7; 10 bases are shared with TRBD1. From germline, CDR1 is MNHNS and CDR2 SASEGT. This CDR3 has 14 residues. J gave up 3 bases and V 6 bases, and 5 bases lay outside the gene matches. CDR3 amino acids: CASSGTGAYYEQYF. DNA for the CDR3: TGTGCCAGCAGCGGGACAGGGGCGTACTACGAGCAGTACTTC.

This clonotype has only a few counts. The chain joins TRBV7-8 to TRBJ2-3; D possibly corresponds to TRBD1 (6 bases). The CDR3 runs to 12 residues. V was shortened by 5 bases and J by 5 bases, with 8 bases between the two germline ends. Germline V gene data show CDR1 as SGHVS and CDR2 as FQNEAQ. The CDR3 is CASSAGEDTQYF. CDR3 nucleotides: TGTGCCAGCAGCGCAGGGGAAGATACGCAGTATTTT. Full variable domain (outside the CDR3, taken from reference TRBV7-8 and TRBJ2-3): GAGVSQSPRYKVAKRGQDVALRCDPISGHVSLFWYQQALGQGPEFLTYFQNEAQLDKSGLPSDRFFAERPEGSVSTLKIQRTQQEDSAVYLCASSAGEDTQYFGPGTRLTVL.

The J gene is TRBJ2-5, the V gene TRBV7-6; 10 bases align to TRBD1. V lost 5 bases, J lost 4 bases, and 7 bases stayed unmatched. The CDR3 is 15 residues long. The germline CDR1 and CDR2 sequences are SGHVS and FNYEAQ. The CDR3 spells CASSPDRGTSETQYF. CDR3 nucleotide sequence: TGTGCCAGCAGCCCGGACAGGGGGACGTCAGAGACCCAGTACTTC.

This clonotype was counted only a few times. The chain combines TRBV11-1 with TRBJ2-1; D is perhaps TRBD2 (5 bases). In germline, CDR1 is SGHAT, CDR2 FQDESV (reference sequence). The CDR3 extends over 15 amino acids. V dropped 6 bases and J dropped 4 bases, with 16 bases sitting between them. The CDR3 loop is CASRLLHRGYNEQFF. CDR3 bases: TGTGCCAGCAGACTCCTCCACCGAGGGTACAATGAGCAGTTCTTC.

The chain has TRBV24-1 and TRBJ2-7, with D possibly matching TRBD2 (6 bases). This CDR3 region has 11 residues. V gave up 3 bases and J gave up 7 bases, with 6 bases separating them. Germline V gene data show CDR1 as KGHDR and CDR2 as SFDVKD. CDR3 sequence reads: CATSDGGEQYF. CDR3 in DNA: TGTGCCACCAGTGATGGGGGGGAGCAGTACTTC.

The V call is TRBV4-2, the J call TRBJ2-7; D possibly corresponds to TRBD1 (5 bases). Trimming pared 1 base from V and 2 bases from J, leaving 18 bases between. The CDR3 is 17 residues long. In germline, CDR1 is LGHNA, CDR2 YNFKEQ. Written as DNA, the CDR3 is TGTGCCAGCAGCCAAGTTGATGGCGCAGGGTCTCCCTACGAGCAGTACTTC. Protein: CASSQVDGAGSPYEQYF.

This clonotype was detected a few times. This chain links TRBV5-5 with TRBJ1-2; perhaps TRBD1 as D (6 bases). V lost 1 base and J 3 bases, leaving 10 bases between the germline ends. Germline-derived CDR1 and CDR2 are SGHKS and YYEKEE (reference sequence). This CDR3 comprises 14 residues. CDR3 DNA sequence: TGTGCCAGCAGCTTGCATGCAGGGGACTATGGCTACACCTTC. Amino acid sequence: CASSLHAGDYGYTF.

The table lists this clonotype with a few counts. This chain uses TRBV19 with TRBJ2-3; 10 bases line up with TRBD1. Germline V gene lookup returns CDR1 LNHDA and CDR2 SQIVND (reference sequence). The junction had 13 bases not matched to a gene; V was cut back by 9 bases and J by 7 bases. CDR3 length: 15 residues. The CDR3 DNA follows: TGTGCCAGCTCTTCACCGGGACAGGGGACATATACGCAGTATTTT. It yields the protein CASSSPGQGTYTQYF.

The genes are TRBV9 and TRBJ1-5; tentatively, D is TRBD1 (5 bases). Germline V CDR1 and CDR2: SGDLS, YYNGEE. Trimming took 3 bases from V and 2 from J, leaving 9 bases between them. There are 14 residues in the CDR3. The CDR3 spells CASSEDIGNQPQHF. The CDR3 DNA reads as TGTGCCAGCAGCGAGGACATCGGCAATCAGCCCCAGCATTTT.

The chain employs TRBV5-1 and TRBJ2-2; possibly TRBD2 for D (6 bases). Deletions cut 4 bases from V and 5 bases from J, with 15 bases between. The germline gives CDR1 SGHRS, CDR2 YFSETQ. The CDR3 has 15 amino acids. DNA for the CDR3: TGCGCCAGCAGCCCCCGGGACTCTGGAACCGGGGAGCTGTTTTTT. Protein sequence: CASSPRDSGTGELFF.